The clone carrying this T cell receptor beta chain has just a few counts. Diagnosis relied on clinical symptoms, serum thyroxine and TRAb, thyroid ultrasound and orbital computed tomography. This entry comes from a study of T cells in Graves' hyperthyroidism and ophthalmopathy. The CDR3 runs 15 residues. V lost 4 bases, J lost 7 bases, and 5 bases stayed unmatched. Amplification yielded TCR beta CDR3 regions, with RNA transcripts as the source. With the HTBI primer set, the TCR CDR3 went through a first round of RT-PCR. TCRdb ran MiXCR on the multiplex PCR reads and lists one entry per CDR3 protein. The data contain 200,000 to 250,000 distinct CDR3 sequences, approximately 17% of them singletons.

This chain uses TRBV12-3 or TRBV12-4 with TRBJ2-3, with TRBD2 matching 13 bases. The clonotype comes from a man aged 50 or older with Graves' hyperthyroidism. The sequencing input was blood. Written as DNA, the CDR3 is TGTGCCAGCAGTTCCAGGACTAGCGGGAGTTATACGCAGTATTTT. Translated, it gives CASSSRTSGSYTQYF.